The 16 T cell receptor beta chains in this list originate from one sample, sequenced in a study of T cell responses to AZD1222 COVID-19 vaccine (dated by TCRdb to 2020 to 2022). Reading the label with the study, this specimen's time point is: baseline before first vaccination. The protocol used for the library was the immunoSEQ multiplex PCR assay. Entries here come from immuneACCESS through TCRdb and include only in-frame sequences with V and J called. Some clones fail to appear in such tables; in the studies checked, an unresolved V gene covers under half of the shortfall, and the cause of the remainder is unknown. In this sample the table shows approximately 150,000 clones, about 89% of which occur a single time. In total, the top ten clones hold over 1.5% of the sample. This material consisted of peripheral blood, taken on day 0 of AZD1222 vaccination. The origin of the receptors is an adult in good health.

This sequence joins TRBV2 and TRBJ2-3; D possibly corresponds to TRBD2 (5 bases). V lost 3 bases, J lost 3 bases, and 13 bases lay in between. The CDR3 is 15 residues long. Germline V gene lookup returns CDR1 SNHLY and CDR2 FYNNEI. The CDR3 DNA is TGTGCCAGCAGTGAGGCTAGCCGGGGAACAGATACGCAGTATTTT. This encodes CASSEASRGTDTQYF.

The rearrangement uses TRBV7-9 and TRBJ1-5; D is perhaps TRBD1 (5 bases). Per the germline V gene, CDR1 is SEHNR and CDR2 is FQNEAQ (reference sequence). Trimming took off 2 bases at V and 11 bases at J, with 13 bases between the two ends. The CDR3 is made up of 13 amino acids. The CDR3 nucleotides read TGTGCCAGCAGCTTAACTGGGGGGGAGGCCCAGCATTTT. Its translation: CASSLTGGEAQHF.

This chain connects TRBV11-2 to TRBJ2-7; 7 nucleotides agree with TRBD1. The germline V gene encodes CDR1 SGHAT and CDR2 FQNNGV. The CDR3 is made up of 17 amino acids. V dropped 4 bases and J dropped 2; count of bases not matched to a gene: 14. CDR3 nucleotides: TGTGCCAGCAGCTCAATTAGGGGGCCCAACCCACCCTACGAGCAGTACTTC. It translates to CASSSIRGPNPPYEQYF.

The V call is TRBV10-2, the J call TRBJ1-2; TRBD1 is a possible D gene (6 bases). V lost 0 bases, J lost 4 bases, and 9 bases lay in between. The CDR3 runs 14 residues. Germline V gives CDR1 WSHSY, CDR2 SAAADI. The CDR3 sequence: CASSESGGAYGYTF. The CDR3, as DNA: TGCGCCAGCAGTGAGTCGGGGGGCGCCTATGGCTACACCTTC.

The V gene is TRBV10-1, the J gene TRBJ1-1; 7 bases map to TRBD1. The germline V gene encodes CDR1 WNHNN and CDR2 SYGVQD (reference sequence). This CDR3 is built from 14 residues. J was trimmed by 4 bases and V by 2 bases; bases with no gene match: 4. The DNA for the CDR3 is TGCGCCAGCAGTGAGGAGGGGGCTGGCACTGAAGCTTTCTTT. Translating gives CASSEEGAGTEAFF.

The count of this clone is one. The rearrangement uses TRBV18 and TRBJ1-1; D uncertain. CDR3 size: 15 residues. CDR1 is KGHSH, CDR2 LQKENI, per germline. V was cut by 2 bases and J by 0 bases, with 10 bases left in between. CDR3 region: CASSPTGGLNTEAFF. The CDR3 nucleotides are TGTGCCAGCTCACCAACCGGAGGACTGAACACTGAAGCTTTCTTT.

The count of this clone is one. J is TRBJ2-2 and V is TRBV10-2; 8 nucleotides agree with TRBD2. CDR3 length equals 14 residues. The junction had 4 bases not matched to a gene; V was cut back by 4 bases and J by 6 bases. Germline V gene lookup returns CDR1 WSHSY and CDR2 SAAADI. CDR3 loop: CASSASGGPGELFF. For the CDR3, the DNA is TGCGCCAGCAGTGCCAGCGGGGGACCCGGGGAGCTGTTTTTT.

The chain couples TRBV6-5 to TRBJ2-7; TRBD1 might be the D (6 bases). The V gene lost 6 bases and the J gene lost 2 bases, with 11 bases spanning the gap. Germline CDR1 MNHEY, CDR2 SVGAGI. The CDR3 covers 13 residues. CDR3 region: CASSTGTPYEQYF. For the CDR3, the DNA is TGTGCCAGCAGCACCGGGACACCCTACGAGCAGTACTTC.

The chain joins TRBV7-2 to TRBJ2-6; D uncertain. V was shortened by 1 base and J by 2 bases, with 6 bases between the two germline ends. This CDR3 contains 15 residues. CDR1 is SGHTA and CDR2 is FQGNSA in the germline V gene. CDR3 sequence (DNA): TGTGCCAGCAGCTTAGAAGGGACTGGGGCCAACGTCCTGACTTTC. It specifies CASSLEGTGANVLTF.

V and J are TRBV7-9 and TRBJ1-2, with D possibly TRBD1 on 5 matching bases. The V end lost 5 bases, the J end lost 4 bases, and 20 bases lay between the germline ends. Germline CDR1 and CDR2: SEHNR and FQNEAQ (reference sequence). The CDR3 has 16 amino acids. The CDR3 loop reads CASSPNPGVRGYGYTF. The CDR3 bases are TGTGCCAGCAGCCCGAACCCGGGGGTGCGCGGCTATGGCTACACCTTC.

There are a few counts of this clone. The chain uses TRBV7-9 and TRBJ1-1; D unresolved. Germline loops: CDR1 SEHNR, CDR2 FQNEAQ (reference sequence). This CDR3 region has 13 residues. V was clipped by 1 base and J by 10 bases, with 13 bases between them. CDR3 nucleotides: TGTGCCAGCAGCTTAGTATCGGGTAGTGCAGCTTTCTTT. Amino acid sequence: CASSLVSGSAAFF.

The genes are TRBV20-1 and TRBJ1-4, with unresolved D. V was clipped by 3 bases and J by 4 bases, with 3 bases between them. The CDR3 consists of 11 residues. Germline loops: CDR1 DFQATT, CDR2 SNEGSKA (reference sequence). The CDR3 coding sequence is TGCAGTGCTAGGATTAATGAAAAACTGTTTTTT. Translation: CSARINEKLFF.

J is TRBJ2-7 and V is TRBV3-1 (or the pseudogene TRBV3-2), with TRBD1 matching over 8 bases. V shed 1 base and J 4 bases; nucleotides not matched to a gene: 9. Germline V CDR1 and CDR2: LGHDT, YNNKEL (reference sequence). CDR3 size: 16 residues. Written as DNA, the CDR3 is TGTGCCAGCAGCCAAGTGTTTCAGGGGGCCCTTTACGAGCAGTACTTC. Its translation is CASSQVFQGALYEQYF.

DNA for the CDR3: TGTGCCACACTACTATTAGGGGGGTTCGCTGAAGCTTTCTTT. Protein sequence: CATLLLGGFAEAFF. The gene calls are TRBV6-5 and TRBJ1-1; a weak D match, TRBD1 (6 bases). Per germline, CDR1 MNHEY and CDR2 SVGAGI. Deletions cut 10 bases from V and 6 bases from J, with 21 bases between. This CDR3 has 14 residues.

The chain joins TRBV7-6 to TRBJ1-3; no clear D gene. From germline, CDR1 is SGHVS and CDR2 FNYEAQ. The V and J ends lost 5 bases and 3 bases respectively, with 17 bases between them. CDR3 size: 16 residues. The CDR3, as DNA: TGTGCCAGCAGCCCTCTGGGATGGGCGGATGGAAACACCATATATTTT. It yields the protein CASSPLGWADGNTIYF.

This clone was detected once. The rearrangement links TRBV5-6 to TRBJ1-1, with 9 bases that match TRBD1. The trim removed 4 bases at V and 1 base at J, leaving 11 bases unmatched. Per the germline V gene, CDR1 is SGHDT and CDR2 is YYEEEE. This CDR3 spans 17 amino acids. CDR3 amino acids: CASSQLTGGGENTEAFF. The CDR3 DNA reads as TGTGCCAGCAGCCAATTAACAGGGGGCGGTGAGAACACTGAAGCTTTCTTT.